Following are 18 T cell receptor beta chains from one sample sequenced in a study of cytomegalovirus exposure and HLA in healthy donors. Sequencing used immunoSEQ multiplex PCR; TCRdb keeps in-frame clones, though not all of them. The sample yields roughly 300,000 clones, roughly 85% seen once. Sequenced input: PBMCs. These receptors all come from a woman aged 18 to 35 in good health and CMV-seronegative.

This chain connects TRBV5-1 to TRBJ2-1; possibly TRBD2 for D (6 bases). The germline V and J ends were trimmed by 2 bases and 3 bases, with 12 bases remaining between them. Germline values: CDR1 SGHRS, CDR2 YFSETQ. The CDR3 consists of 15 residues. The DNA of the CDR3 is TGCGCCAGCAGCTTTGACGGAGGGAGCTACAATGAGCAGTTCTTC. Residues: CASSFDGGSYNEQFF. Supplemented by reference TRBV5-1 and TRBJ2-1, the full variable domain reads KAGVTQTPRYLIKTRGQQVTLSCSPISGHRSVSWYQQTPGQGLQFLFEYFSETQRNKGNFPGRFSGRQFSNSRSEMNVSTLELGDSALYLCASSFDGGSYNEQFFGPGTRLTVL.

The V and J genes are TRBV11-1 and TRBJ2-6, with 7 bases fitting TRBD1. Looked up from germline, CDR1 is SGHAT and CDR2 is FQDESV (reference sequence). Trimming took 5 bases from V and 2 from J; bases not matched to a gene: 6. The CDR3 spans 16 residues. The CDR3 DNA follows: TGTGCCAGCAGCCGTTCCGACAGGGCTGGGGCCAACGTCCTGACTTTC. Translating it yields CASSRSDRAGANVLTF. Based on the CDR3 plus reference TRBV11-1 and TRBJ2-6, the full variable domain is EAEVAQSPRYKITEKSQAVAFWCDPISGHATLYWYRQILGQGPELLVQFQDESVVDDSQLPKDRFSAERLKGVDSTLKIQPAELGDSAMYLCASSRSDRAGANVLTFGAGSRLTVL.

A remark on this clone: Its ends do not fully match the called genes, so a read error is possible. The chain is built from TRBV18 and TRBJ2-1, with 9 bases identical to TRBD1. The germline CDR1 and CDR2 sequences are KGHSH and LQKENI. The CDR3 has 14 residues. In DNA, the CDR3 is TGTGCCAGCTCACCCCCAGCGCGAGGGGACAGGGTGGTCTTC. As protein: CASSPPARGDRVVF.

The rearrangement joins TRBV7-8 to TRBJ2-7; weak D call: TRBD1 (5 bases). CDR1 and CDR2 from the germline V gene are SGHVS and FQNEAQ. Between the trimmed V and J ends, which lost 5 bases and 6 bases, there was a span of 17 bases. CDR3 size: 14 residues. The CDR3 reads CASSPIDSLSEQYF. The CDR3 region has the DNA TGTGCCAGCAGCCCTATTGACAGTCTCTCCGAGCAGTACTTC. Together with reference TRBV7-8 and TRBJ2-7, the CDR3 gives the full variable domain: GAGVSQSPRYKVAKRGQDVALRCDPISGHVSLFWYQQALGQGPEFLTYFQNEAQLDKSGLPSDRFFAERPEGSVSTLKIQRTQQEDSAVYLCASSPIDSLSEQYFGPGTRLTVT.

The chain is built from TRBV7-7 and TRBJ2-1; 8 bases match TRBD2. The CDR3 is 14 residues long. Trimming cost V 2 bases and J 9 bases; bases outside gene matches: 6. The germline CDR1 and CDR2 sequences are SSHAT and FNYEAQ (reference sequence). The CDR3: CASSLSGSTGEQFF. Here the CDR3 DNA reads TGTGCCAGCAGCTTAAGCGGGAGCACCGGTGAGCAGTTCTTC.

The chain is built from TRBV19 and TRBJ2-2, with D unresolved. The germline CDR1 and CDR2 sequences are LNHDA and SQIVND (reference sequence). The CDR3 runs to 13 residues. Deletions cut 1 base from V and 5 bases from J, with 5 bases between. This CDR3 reads CASSIAQTGELFF. As DNA, the CDR3 is TGTGCCAGTAGTATAGCCCAGACCGGGGAGCTGTTTTTT.

This clone was recorded once. The chain has TRBV13 and TRBJ2-1; 7 nucleotides match TRBD1. The ends lost 5 bases at V and 12 bases at J; junction bases unmatched: 7. CDR1 is PRHDT, CDR2 FYEKMQ, per germline (reference sequence). The CDR3 loop spans 12 amino acids. The CDR3 sequence is CASSRGGGGQFF. CDR3 DNA sequence: TGTGCCAGCAGCCGAGGGGGCGGTGGGCAGTTCTTC.

The gene calls are TRBV4-3 and TRBJ1-5; D gene ambiguous. The CDR3 consists of 14 residues. Germline lookup yields CDR1 LGHNA and CDR2 YSLEER. The V and J ends lost 0 bases and 3 bases respectively, with 6 bases between them. This CDR3 is CASSQERFNQPQHF. CDR3 coding DNA: TGCGCCAGCAGCCAAGAACGGTTCAATCAGCCCCAGCATTTT.

The CDR3 is CASSLRQGGAYEQYF. The CDR3 region has the DNA TGTGCCAGCAGCTTACGGCAAGGAGGGGCGTACGAGCAGTACTTC. The chain joins TRBV7-9 to TRBJ2-7, with a weak D call TRBD2 (6 bases). V dropped 2 bases and J dropped 4 bases, with 15 bases sitting between them. Germline V gene sequence: CDR1 SEHNR, CDR2 FQNEAQ (reference sequence). The CDR3 consists of 15 residues.

The rearrangement joins TRBV29-1 to TRBJ1-3; possible D gene TRBD1, 6 bases. V shed 3 bases and J shed 0 bases, with 18 bases lying between them. The germline V gene encodes CDR1 SQVTM and CDR2 ANQGSEA. The CDR3 runs to 17 residues. The CDR3 sequence is CSVELWGGQSSGNTIYF. CDR3 coding DNA: TGCAGCGTTGAGCTATGGGGGGGACAAAGCTCTGGAAACACCATATATTTT. The full variable domain, completed using reference TRBV29-1 and TRBJ1-3, is SAVISQKPSRDICQRGTSLTIQCQVDSQVTMMFWYRQQPGQSLTLIATANQGSEATYESGFVIDKFPISRPNLTFSTLTVSNMSPEDSSIYLCSVELWGGQSSGNTIYFGEGSWLTVV.

V is TRBV9 and J is TRBJ2-1; TRBD2 matches 11 bases. CDR1 SGDLS and CDR2 YYNGEE come from the germline V gene. The CDR3 covers 16 residues. J was trimmed by 8 bases and V by 0 bases; bases with no gene match: 7. This chain's CDR3 is CASSVVLAGGYDEQFF. In DNA, the CDR3 is TGTGCCAGCAGCGTAGTATTAGCGGGAGGGTACGATGAGCAGTTCTTC.

This clone was seen a few times. This chain uses TRBV7-3 with TRBJ2-3, with D tentatively TRBD2 (6 bases). V was shortened by 2 bases and J by 4 bases, with 10 bases between the two germline ends. CDR1 SGHTA and CDR2 FQGTGA come from the germline V gene. The CDR3 runs to 14 residues. The CDR3 spells CASSLSGEADTQYF. In nucleotides, the CDR3 is TGTGCCAGCAGCTTATCGGGGGAAGCAGATACGCAGTATTTT.

CDR3 in DNA: TGTGCCAGCAGTCCTTGGATTGACAGGGAGGATGGCTACACCTTC. It encodes CASSPWIDREDGYTF. This rearrangement joins TRBV28 to TRBJ1-2, with 7 positions matching TRBD1. The J segment lost 6 bases and the V segment lost 5 bases, leaving 12 bases of the junction unmatched. The CDR3 runs 15 residues. Germline CDR1 reads MDHEN; CDR2 reads SYDVKM.

V and J are TRBV5-1 and TRBJ1-4; D is unclear. The CDR3 extends over 13 amino acids. Trimming took off 0 bases at V and 5 bases at J, with 5 bases between the two ends. Germline V lookup: CDR1 SGHRS, CDR2 YFSETQ. CDR3 loop: CASSLDKNEKLFF. In nucleotides, the CDR3 is TGCGCCAGCAGCTTGGACAAGAATGAAAAACTGTTTTTT.

V and J are TRBV7-8 and TRBJ2-1; 9 nucleotides match TRBD1. Germline V CDR1 and CDR2: SGHVS, FQNEAQ. V lost 3 bases to trimming and J lost 4 bases; unmatched junction nucleotides: 4. This CDR3 is built from 15 residues. The CDR3 region has the DNA TGTGCCAGCAGCTTCCCGGGACAGGGATACAATGAGCAGTTCTTC. This encodes CASSFPGQGYNEQFF.

The rearrangement links TRBV28 to TRBJ1-1, with no clear D. Germline-derived CDR1 and CDR2 are MDHEN and SYDVKM. Trimming pared 6 bases from V and 0 bases from J, leaving 11 bases between. CDR3 size: 14 residues. CDR3 loop: CASSSGELNTEAFF. The CDR3 DNA follows: TGTGCCAGCAGCAGTGGGGAGTTGAACACTGAAGCTTTCTTT.

This chain joins TRBV15 and TRBJ1-5; TRBD1 might be the D (6 bases). Germline CDR1 LNHNV, CDR2 YYDKDF (reference sequence). This CDR3 region has 15 residues. V gave up 6 bases and J gave up 3 bases, with 15 bases separating them. CDR3 sequence reads: CATSVPTGNNQPQHF. The DNA for the CDR3 is TGTGCCACCAGTGTTCCAACAGGGAACAATCAGCCCCAGCATTTT.

This clone occurred a few times. J is TRBJ1-5 and V is TRBV2; 7 nucleotides line up with TRBD1. The CDR3 loop spans 15 amino acids. Germline values: CDR1 SNHLY, CDR2 FYNNEI. Losses at the gene ends were 1 base for V and 6 bases for J; bases not matched to a gene: 6. The CDR3 nucleotides are TGTGCCAGCAGTGAAGGACAGGGACAAAGTCAGCCCCAGCATTTT. The encoded protein is CASSEGQGQSQPQHF.